This record looks at one T cell receptor (beta chain) sequence and its context. CD8+ and CD4+ T cells from blood underwent TCR beta sequencing, which was carried out in a high-throughput format. The data originate from a study of CD8 T cells in Susac syndrome. cDNA came from approximately 0.5 to 1 ug RNA primed by random hexamers. The method of amplification for TCR beta CDR3 was immunoSEQ multiplex PCR, covering 54 Vbeta and 13 Jbeta. TCRdb re-called the immunoSEQ multiplex PCR reads through MiXCR, storing one row per CDR3 protein. The sample lists some 120,000 distinct CDR3 sequences, less than 95% occurring once. With 4 bases removed from V and 9 bases from J, the gap between germline ends came to 10 bases. Germline loops: CDR1 SNHLY, CDR2 FYNNEI. This CDR3 spans 12 amino acids.

The chain combines TRBV2 with TRBJ2-1, with D perhaps matching TRBD1 (5 bases). Sequences were obtained from CD4+ T cells from PBMCs. This TCR was sampled from a human donor in good health. CDR3 bases: TGTGCCAGCAGTGGACAGCGCGGTGAGCAGTTCTTC. Residues: CASSGQRGEQFF.